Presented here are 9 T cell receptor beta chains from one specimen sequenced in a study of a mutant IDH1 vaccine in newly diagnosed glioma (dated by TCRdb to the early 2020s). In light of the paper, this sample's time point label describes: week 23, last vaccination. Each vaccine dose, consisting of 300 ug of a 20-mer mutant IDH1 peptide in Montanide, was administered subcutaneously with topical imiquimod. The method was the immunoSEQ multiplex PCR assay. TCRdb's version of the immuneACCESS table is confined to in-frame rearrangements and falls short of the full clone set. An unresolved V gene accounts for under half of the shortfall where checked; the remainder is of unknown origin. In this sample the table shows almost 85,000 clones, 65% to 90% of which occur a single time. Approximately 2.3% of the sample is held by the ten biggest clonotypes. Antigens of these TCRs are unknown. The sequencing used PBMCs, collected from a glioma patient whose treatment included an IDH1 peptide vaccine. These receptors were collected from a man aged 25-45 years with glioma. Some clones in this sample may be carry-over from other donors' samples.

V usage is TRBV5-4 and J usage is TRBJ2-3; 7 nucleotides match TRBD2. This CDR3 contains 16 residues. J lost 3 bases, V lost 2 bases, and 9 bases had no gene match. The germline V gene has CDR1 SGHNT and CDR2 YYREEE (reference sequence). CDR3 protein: CASSFWGGRVTDTQYF. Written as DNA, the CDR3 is TGTGCCAGCAGCTTCTGGGGGGGGAGGGTTACAGATACGCAGTATTTT.

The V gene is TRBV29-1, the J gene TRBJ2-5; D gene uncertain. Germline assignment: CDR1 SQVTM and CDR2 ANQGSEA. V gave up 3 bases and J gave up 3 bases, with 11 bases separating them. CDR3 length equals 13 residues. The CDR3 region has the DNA TGCAGCGTTGATCTCACTGGGGAAGAGACCCAGTACTTC. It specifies CSVDLTGEETQYF.

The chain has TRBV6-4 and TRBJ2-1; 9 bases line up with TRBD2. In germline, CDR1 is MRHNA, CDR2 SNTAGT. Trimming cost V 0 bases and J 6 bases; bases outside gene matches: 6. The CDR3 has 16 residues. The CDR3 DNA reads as TGTGCCAGCAGTGACTCGAGGCGGGGGGGCCGCAATGAGCAGTTCTTC. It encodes CASSDSRRGGRNEQFF.

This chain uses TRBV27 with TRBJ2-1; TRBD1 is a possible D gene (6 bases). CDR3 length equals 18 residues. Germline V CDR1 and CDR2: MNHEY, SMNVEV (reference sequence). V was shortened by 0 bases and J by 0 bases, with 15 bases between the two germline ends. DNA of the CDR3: TGTGCCAGCAGTTTATCCTATCAGACAGGTGGCTCCTACAATGAGCAGTTCTTC. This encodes CASSLSYQTGGSYNEQFF.

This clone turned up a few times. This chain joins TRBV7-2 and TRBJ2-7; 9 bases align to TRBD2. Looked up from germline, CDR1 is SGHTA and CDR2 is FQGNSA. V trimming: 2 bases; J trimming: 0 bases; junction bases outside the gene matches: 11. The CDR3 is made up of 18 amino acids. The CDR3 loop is CASSLRIPTSGTSYEQYF. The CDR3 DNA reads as TGTGCCAGCAGCTTACGGATTCCGACTAGCGGAACCTCCTACGAGCAGTACTTC.

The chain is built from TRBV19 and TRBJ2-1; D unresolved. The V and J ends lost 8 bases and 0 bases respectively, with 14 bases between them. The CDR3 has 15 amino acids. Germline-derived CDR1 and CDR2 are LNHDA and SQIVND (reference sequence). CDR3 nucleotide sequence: TGTGCCAGTCTCCCCTACCACTCCTCCTACAATGAGCAGTTCTTC. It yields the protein CASLPYHSSYNEQFF.

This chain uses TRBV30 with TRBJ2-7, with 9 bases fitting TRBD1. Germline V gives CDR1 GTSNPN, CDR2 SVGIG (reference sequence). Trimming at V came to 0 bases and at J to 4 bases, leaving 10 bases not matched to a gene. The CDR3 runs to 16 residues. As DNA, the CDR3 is TGTGCCTGGAGTGTAGTACACGACAGGGGGAGGTACGAGCAGTACTTC. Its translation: CAWSVVHDRGRYEQYF.

The CDR3 region is CASSPGTDSEQFF. CDR3 sequence (DNA): TGTGCCAGCAGCCCCGGGACTGATAGTGAGCAGTTCTTC. The chain has TRBV7-3 and TRBJ2-1, with a weak D call TRBD2 (6 bases). From germline, CDR1 is SGHTA and CDR2 FQGTGA. This CDR3 contains 13 residues. V was cut by 5 bases and J by 9 bases, with 14 bases left in between.

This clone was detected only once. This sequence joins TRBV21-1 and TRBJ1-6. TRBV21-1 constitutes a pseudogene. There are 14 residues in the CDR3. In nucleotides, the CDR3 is TGTGCCAGCAAAGGCGGGCCTCGGGATGCACCCCTCCACTTT. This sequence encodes CASKGGPRDAPLHF.